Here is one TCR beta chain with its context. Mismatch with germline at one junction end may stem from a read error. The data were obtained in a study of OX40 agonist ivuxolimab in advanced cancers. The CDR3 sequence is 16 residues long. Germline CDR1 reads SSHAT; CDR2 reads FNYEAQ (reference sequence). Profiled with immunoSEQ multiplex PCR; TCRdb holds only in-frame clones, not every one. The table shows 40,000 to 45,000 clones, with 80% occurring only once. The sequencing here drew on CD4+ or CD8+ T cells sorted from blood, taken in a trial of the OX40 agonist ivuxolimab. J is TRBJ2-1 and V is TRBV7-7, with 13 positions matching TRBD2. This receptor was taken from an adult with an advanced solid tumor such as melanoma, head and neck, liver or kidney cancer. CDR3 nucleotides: TGTGCTAGCAGCTCGGAACTAGCGGGAGGGTTTCGGGAGCAGTTCTTC. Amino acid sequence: CASSSELAGGFREQFF.